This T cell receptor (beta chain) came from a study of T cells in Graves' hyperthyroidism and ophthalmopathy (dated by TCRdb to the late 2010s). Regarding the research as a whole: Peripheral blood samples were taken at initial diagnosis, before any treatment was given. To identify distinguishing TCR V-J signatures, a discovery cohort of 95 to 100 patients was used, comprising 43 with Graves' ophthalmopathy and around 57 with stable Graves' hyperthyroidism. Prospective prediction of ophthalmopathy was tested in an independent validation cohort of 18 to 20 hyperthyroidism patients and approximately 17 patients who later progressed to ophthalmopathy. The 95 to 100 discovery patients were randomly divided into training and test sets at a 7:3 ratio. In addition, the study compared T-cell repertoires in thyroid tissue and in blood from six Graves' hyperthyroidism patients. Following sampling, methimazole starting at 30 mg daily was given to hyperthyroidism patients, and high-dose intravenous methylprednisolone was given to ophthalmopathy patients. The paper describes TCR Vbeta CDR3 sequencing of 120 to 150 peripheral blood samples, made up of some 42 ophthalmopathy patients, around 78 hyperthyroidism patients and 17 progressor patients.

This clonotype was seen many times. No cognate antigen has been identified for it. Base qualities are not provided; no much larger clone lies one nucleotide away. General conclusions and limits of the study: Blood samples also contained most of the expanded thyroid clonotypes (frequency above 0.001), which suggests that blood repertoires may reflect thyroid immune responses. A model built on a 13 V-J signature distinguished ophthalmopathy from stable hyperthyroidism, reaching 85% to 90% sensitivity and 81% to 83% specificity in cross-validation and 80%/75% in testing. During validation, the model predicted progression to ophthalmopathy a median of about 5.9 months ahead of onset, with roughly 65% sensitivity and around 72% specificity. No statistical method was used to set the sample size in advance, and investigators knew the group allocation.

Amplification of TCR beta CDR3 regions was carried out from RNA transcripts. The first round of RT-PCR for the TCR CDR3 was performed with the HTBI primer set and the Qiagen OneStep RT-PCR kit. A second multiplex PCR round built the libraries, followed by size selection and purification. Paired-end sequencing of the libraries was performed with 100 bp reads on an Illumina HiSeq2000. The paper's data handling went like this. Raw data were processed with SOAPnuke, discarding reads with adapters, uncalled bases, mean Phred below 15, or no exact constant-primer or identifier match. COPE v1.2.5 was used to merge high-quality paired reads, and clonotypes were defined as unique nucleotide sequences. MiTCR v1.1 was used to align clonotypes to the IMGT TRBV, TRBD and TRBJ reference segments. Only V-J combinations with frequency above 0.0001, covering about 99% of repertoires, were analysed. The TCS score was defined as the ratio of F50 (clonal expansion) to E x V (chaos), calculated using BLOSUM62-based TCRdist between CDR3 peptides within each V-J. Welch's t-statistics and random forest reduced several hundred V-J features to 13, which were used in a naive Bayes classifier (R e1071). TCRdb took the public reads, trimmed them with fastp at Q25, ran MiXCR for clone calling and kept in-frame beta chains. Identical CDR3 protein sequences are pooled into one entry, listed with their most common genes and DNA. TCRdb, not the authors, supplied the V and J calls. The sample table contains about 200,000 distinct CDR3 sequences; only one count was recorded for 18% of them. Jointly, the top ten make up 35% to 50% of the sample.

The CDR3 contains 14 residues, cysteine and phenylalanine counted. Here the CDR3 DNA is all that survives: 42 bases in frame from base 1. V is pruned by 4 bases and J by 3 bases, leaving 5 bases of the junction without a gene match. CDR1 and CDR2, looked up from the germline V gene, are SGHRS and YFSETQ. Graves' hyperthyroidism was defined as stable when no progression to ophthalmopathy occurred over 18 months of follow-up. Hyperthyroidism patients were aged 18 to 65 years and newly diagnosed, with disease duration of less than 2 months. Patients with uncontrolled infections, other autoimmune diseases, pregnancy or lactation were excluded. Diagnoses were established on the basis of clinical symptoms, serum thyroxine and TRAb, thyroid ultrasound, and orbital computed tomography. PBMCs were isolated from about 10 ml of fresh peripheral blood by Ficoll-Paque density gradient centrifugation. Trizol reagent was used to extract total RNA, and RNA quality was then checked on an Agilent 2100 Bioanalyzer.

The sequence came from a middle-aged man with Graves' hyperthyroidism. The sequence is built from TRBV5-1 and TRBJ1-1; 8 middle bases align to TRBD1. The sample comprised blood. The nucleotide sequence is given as TGCGCCAGCAGCATCAGGGGGCCTGACACTGAAGCTTTCTTT. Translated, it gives CASSIRGPDTEAFF.